This T cell receptor beta chain was sequenced during a study of cytomegalovirus exposure and HLA in healthy donors. The table came from immunoSEQ multiplex PCR; TCRdb's copy has only in-frame clones and leaves some out. The sample carries around 300,000 clones, approximately 83% recorded once. CDR1 SGHNT and CDR2 YENEEA come from the germline V gene. The CDR3 is 14 amino acids. Trimming at V came to 7 bases and at J to 1 base, leaving 5 bases not matched to a gene. The TCR sequence derives from a young woman in good health and CMV-seronegative. The rearrangement uses TRBV11-3 and TRBJ1-1, with 8 positions matching TRBD1. Material: PBMCs. The CDR3 loop reads CASTAGQANTEAFF. In nucleotides, the CDR3 is TGTGCCAGCACCGCGGGACAGGCGAACACTGAAGCTTTCTTT. Complete variable domain (other parts from reference TRBV11-3 and TRBJ1-1): EAGVVQSPRYKIIEKKQPVAFWCNPISGHNTLYWYLQNLGQGPELLIRYENEEAVDDSQLPKDRFSAERLKGVDSTLKIQPAELGDSAVYLCASTAGQANTEAFFGQGTRLTVV.